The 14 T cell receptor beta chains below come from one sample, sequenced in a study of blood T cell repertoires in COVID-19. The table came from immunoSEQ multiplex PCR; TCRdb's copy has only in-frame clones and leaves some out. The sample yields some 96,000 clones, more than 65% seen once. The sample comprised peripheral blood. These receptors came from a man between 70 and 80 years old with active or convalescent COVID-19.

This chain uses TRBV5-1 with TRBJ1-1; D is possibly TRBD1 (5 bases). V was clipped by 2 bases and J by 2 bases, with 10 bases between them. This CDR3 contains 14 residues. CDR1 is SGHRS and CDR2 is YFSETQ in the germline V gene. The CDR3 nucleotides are TGCGCCAGCAGCTTTACGGGGGAAAACACTGAAGCTTTCTTT. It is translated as CASSFTGENTEAFF.

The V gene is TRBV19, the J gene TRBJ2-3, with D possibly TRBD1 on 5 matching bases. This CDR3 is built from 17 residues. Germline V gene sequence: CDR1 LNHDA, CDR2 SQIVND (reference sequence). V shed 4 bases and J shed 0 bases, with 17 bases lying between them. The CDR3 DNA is TGTGCCAGTAGTACGACCCTTAGAAGGGGCAGCACAGATACGCAGTATTTT. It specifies CASSTTLRRGSTDTQYF.

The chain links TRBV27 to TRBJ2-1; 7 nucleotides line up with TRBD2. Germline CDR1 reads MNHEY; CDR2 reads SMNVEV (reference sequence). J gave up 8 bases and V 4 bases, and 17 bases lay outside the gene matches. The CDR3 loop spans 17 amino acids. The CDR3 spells CASSSPGPGGYAYEQFF. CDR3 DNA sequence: TGTGCCAGCAGTTCACCGGGGCCCGGGGGGTATGCTTATGAGCAGTTCTTC.

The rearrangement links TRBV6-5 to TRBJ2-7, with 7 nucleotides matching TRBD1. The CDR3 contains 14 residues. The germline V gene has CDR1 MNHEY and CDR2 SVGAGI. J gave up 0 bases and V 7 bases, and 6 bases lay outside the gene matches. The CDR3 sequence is CASNPGGNSYEQYF. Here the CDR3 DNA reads TGTGCCAGCAACCCAGGGGGAAACTCCTACGAGCAGTACTTC.

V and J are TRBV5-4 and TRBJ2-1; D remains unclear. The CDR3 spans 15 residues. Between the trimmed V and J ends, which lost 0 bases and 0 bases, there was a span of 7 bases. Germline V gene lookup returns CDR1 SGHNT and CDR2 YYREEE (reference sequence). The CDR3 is CASSLGSSSYNEQFF. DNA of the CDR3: TGTGCCAGCAGCTTGGGCTCCAGCTCCTACAATGAGCAGTTCTTC.

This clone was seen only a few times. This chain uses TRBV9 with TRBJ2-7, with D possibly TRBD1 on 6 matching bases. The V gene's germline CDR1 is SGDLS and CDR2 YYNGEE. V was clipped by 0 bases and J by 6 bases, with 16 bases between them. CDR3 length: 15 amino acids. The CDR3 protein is CASSVEGGSLGEQYF. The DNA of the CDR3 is TGTGCCAGCAGCGTAGAAGGGGGATCCCTAGGCGAGCAGTACTTC.

The CDR3 DNA follows: TGTGCCAGCACCGGGACTAAATTGCGGGAGGGCCCAGATACGCAGTATTTT. As protein: CASTGTKLREGPDTQYF. The rearrangement joins TRBV7-8 to TRBJ2-3; TRBD2 agrees at 9 bases. The CDR3 runs 17 residues. Per germline, CDR1 SGHVS and CDR2 FQNEAQ. The V segment lost 7 bases and the J segment 4 bases; nucleotides outside the gene matches: 15. The complete variable domain, with remaining parts taken from reference TRBV7-8 and TRBJ2-3, reads GAGVSQSPRYKVAKRGQDVALRCDPISGHVSLFWYQQALGQGPEFLTYFQNEAQLDKSGLPSDRFFAERPEGSVSTLKIQRTQQEDSAVYLCASTGTKLREGPDTQYFGPGTRLTVL.

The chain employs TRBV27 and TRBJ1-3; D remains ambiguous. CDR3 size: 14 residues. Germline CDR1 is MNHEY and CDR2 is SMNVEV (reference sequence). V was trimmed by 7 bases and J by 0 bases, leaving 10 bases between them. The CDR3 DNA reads TGTGCCAGCACCCCCGGACTCTCTGGAAACACCATATATTTT. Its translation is CASTPGLSGNTIYF.

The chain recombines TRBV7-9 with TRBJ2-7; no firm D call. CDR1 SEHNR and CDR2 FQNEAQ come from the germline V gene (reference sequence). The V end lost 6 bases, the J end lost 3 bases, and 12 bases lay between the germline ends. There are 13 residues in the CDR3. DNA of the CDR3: TGTGCCAGCAGTTACGTAACGGGCTACGAGCAGTACTTC. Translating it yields CASSYVTGYEQYF.

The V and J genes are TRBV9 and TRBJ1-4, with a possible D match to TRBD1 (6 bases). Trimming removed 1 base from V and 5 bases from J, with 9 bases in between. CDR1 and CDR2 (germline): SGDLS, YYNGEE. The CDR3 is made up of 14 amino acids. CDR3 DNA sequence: TGTGCCAGCAGCGTATCCCAGGGGAATGAAAAACTGTTTTTT. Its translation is CASSVSQGNEKLFF.

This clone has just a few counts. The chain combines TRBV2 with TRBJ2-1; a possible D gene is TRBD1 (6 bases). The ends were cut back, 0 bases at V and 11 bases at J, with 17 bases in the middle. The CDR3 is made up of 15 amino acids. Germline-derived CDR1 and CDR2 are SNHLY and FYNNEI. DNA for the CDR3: TGTGCCAGCAGTGAAGCGGGCAGGGGAAGCCTGAAGCAGTTCTTC. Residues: CASSEAGRGSLKQFF. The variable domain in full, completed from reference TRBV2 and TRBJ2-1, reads EPEVTQTPSHQVTQMGQEVILRCVPISNHLYFYWYRQILGQKVEFLVSFYNNEISEKSEIFDDQFSVERPDGSNFTLKIRSTKLEDSAMYFCASSEAGRGSLKQFFGPGTRLTVL.

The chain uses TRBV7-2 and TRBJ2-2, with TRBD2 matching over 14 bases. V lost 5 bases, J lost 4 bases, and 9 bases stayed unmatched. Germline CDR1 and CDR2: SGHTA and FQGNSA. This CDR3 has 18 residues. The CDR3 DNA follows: TGTGCCAGCAGCCTCGGGACTAGCGGGAGAAGGATCACCGGGGAGCTGTTTTTT. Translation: CASSLGTSGRRITGELFF.

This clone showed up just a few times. CDR3 in DNA: TGTGCCAGCAGCTTATCCCCCCGGTGGGCGGGAGGGGCCGAGCAGTACTTC. Translation gives CASSLSPRWAGGAEQYF. The chain recombines TRBV7-2 with TRBJ2-7; the match to TRBD2 covers 9 bases. The CDR3 totals 17 residues. With V trimmed by 2 bases and J by 6 bases, 14 bases remained unmatched. CDR1 and CDR2 from the germline V gene are SGHTA and FQGNSA.

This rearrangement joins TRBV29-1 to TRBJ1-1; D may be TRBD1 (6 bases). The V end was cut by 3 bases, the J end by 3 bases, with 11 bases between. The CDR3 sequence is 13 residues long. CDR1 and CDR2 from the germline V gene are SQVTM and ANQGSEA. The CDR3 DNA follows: TGCAGCGTTGAGTACAGGGCTGACACTGAAGCTTTCTTT. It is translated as CSVEYRADTEAFF.